This paragraph covers one TCR beta chain sequence. This entry comes from a study of shared clonotypes between healthy human individuals. V was clipped by 5 bases and J by 3 bases; unmatched bases: 21. The CDR3 runs to 20 residues. In germline, CDR1 is SNHLY, CDR2 FYNNEI. Here immunoSEQ multiplex PCR was the method, and the copy in TCRdb shows in-frame clones only, minus some. This sample has 98,000 or so clones; under 70% occur once, and the top ten carry almost 25%. The origin of this receptor is a woman aged 25-40 years in good health. The sequencing sample was made of memory CD8+ T cells sorted from blood. Subset here: CD45RO+ cells pooled with CCR7-negative TemRA cells. This chain joins TRBV2 and TRBJ2-7; 11 bases line up with TRBD2. The chain's CDR3 is CASSNPGLAGHVWGDYEQYF. The CDR3 DNA sequence: TGTGCCAGCAGTAACCCCGGACTAGCGGGCCACGTGTGGGGGGACTACGAGCAGTACTTC.